The entry that follows covers one TCR beta chain sequence. The record originates from a study of shared clonotypes between healthy human individuals. Naive CD8 populations comprised CD45RO-negative cells positively selected for CCR7, excluding terminally differentiated effector memory CD45RA+ cells. CDR1 MNHNS and CDR2 SASEGT come from the germline V gene. J was trimmed by 4 bases and V by 6 bases; bases with no gene match: 9. The length of the CDR3 is 15 residues. Profiling relied on immunoSEQ multiplex PCR, and the TCRdb table lists in-frame clones only, not all of them. The repertoire holds approximately 2,200,000 clones, with under 95% as singletons.

This TCR came from a man between 18 and 29 years old in good health. Some clones in this sample may be carry-over from other donors' samples. The sequenced sample consisted of naive CD8+ T cells from PBMCs. The gene calls are TRBV6-1 and TRBJ2-7, with 10 bases matching TRBD2. In DNA form, the CDR3 reads TGTGCCAGCAGCCCTAGCGGGAGTAGTCAGTACGAGCAGTACTTC. This translates into CASSPSGSSQYEQYF.